This is a list of T cell receptor beta chains from one sample in a study of blood T cell repertoires in COVID-19. Repertoires were generated with immunoSEQ multiplex PCR, while TCRdb's copy carries only in-frame clones and drops some. The table has approximately 230,000 clones, 75% to 90% seen once. Sequencing was done on a sample of peripheral blood. The receptors come from a man in his thirties or forties who had recovered from COVID-19. Each CDR3 is given with its conserved first and last residue. Fields, in order: J gene, D gene, V gene, clone size, CDR3 protein, CDR3 DNA. The D gene is left open where the match is weak. Some rows mark clone size as missing; the rest say once, few, many or name a class of expanded clone.

J gene: TRBJ1-1
D gene: TRBD1
V gene: TRBV5-6
clone size: .
CDR3 protein: CASSIQPGDRGLAAFF
CDR3 DNA: TGTGCCAGCAGCATACAACCGGGGGACAGGGGGCTGGCAGCTTTCTTT

J gene: TRBJ1-4
D gene: TRBD1
V gene: TRBV7-8
clone size: .
CDR3 protein: CASTLSSGTGGGWKLFF
CDR3 DNA: TGTGCCAGCACCTTATCATCCGGGACAGGGGGAGGGTGGAAACTGTTTTTT

J gene: TRBJ1-1
D gene: .
V gene: TRBV7-9
clone size: .
CDR3 protein: CASSLEGGKAEAFF
CDR3 DNA: TGTGCCAGCAGCTTAGAGGGAGGAAAAGCTGAAGCTTTCTTT

J gene: TRBJ2-1
D gene: TRBD2
V gene: TRBV6-5
clone size: .
CDR3 protein: CASRSGGTYNEQFF
CDR3 DNA: TGTGCCAGCCGGAGCGGGGGGACCTACAATGAGCAGTTCTTC

J gene: TRBJ1-1
D gene: .
V gene: TRBV30
clone size: .
CDR3 protein: CAWSLNTPYTEAFF
CDR3 DNA: TGTGCCTGGAGCCTAAATACCCCCTACACTGAAGCTTTCTTT

J gene: TRBJ2-6
D gene: .
V gene: TRBV19
clone size: .
CDR3 protein: CASSPPPPLSSGANVLTF
CDR3 DNA: TGTGCCAGTAGTCCTCCGCCCCCCCTCAGCTCTGGGGCCAACGTCCTGACTTTC

J gene: TRBJ1-2
D gene: TRBD1
V gene: TRBV29-1
clone size: .
CDR3 protein: CSAAGQGMAYGYTF
CDR3 DNA: TGCAGCGCCGCGGGACAGGGGATGGCCTATGGCTACACCTTC

J gene: TRBJ1-3
D gene: TRBD1
V gene: TRBV10-3
clone size: .
CDR3 protein: CAISGRDSSGNTIYF
CDR3 DNA: TGTGCCATCAGCGGCCGGGACAGCTCTGGAAACACCATATATTTT

J gene: TRBJ1-1
D gene: .
V gene: TRBV11-3
clone size: .
CDR3 protein: CASSHPRGLMNTEAFF
CDR3 DNA: TGTGCCAGCAGCCACCCCCGTGGGCTGATGAACACTGAAGCTTTCTTT

J gene: TRBJ1-1
D gene: .
V gene: TRBV4-2
clone size: .
CDR3 protein: CASSQETDPNTEAFF
CDR3 DNA: TGTGCCAGCAGCCAAGAGACAGACCCGAACACTGAAGCTTTCTTT

J gene: TRBJ2-5
D gene: TRBD1
V gene: TRBV11-2
clone size: .
CDR3 protein: CASSYVLGQGGGETQYF
CDR3 DNA: TGTGCCAGCAGCTACGTACTTGGACAGGGCGGCGGAGAGACCCAGTACTTC

J gene: TRBJ2-2
D gene: TRBD2
V gene: TRBV5-1
clone size: once
CDR3 protein: CASSPGTSGGPGELFF
CDR3 DNA: TGCGCCAGCAGCCCAGGGACTAGCGGGGGCCCCGGGGAGCTGTTTTTT

J gene: TRBJ2-3
D gene: TRBD2
V gene: TRBV20-1
clone size: .
CDR3 protein: CSASGTSFWTDTQYF
CDR3 DNA: TGCAGTGCTAGTGGGACTAGCTTTTGGACAGATACGCAGTATTTT

J gene: TRBJ1-2
D gene: TRBD1
V gene: TRBV19
clone size: .
CDR3 protein: CASSISGGRGYGYTF
CDR3 DNA: TGTGCCAGTAGTATTTCAGGGGGGCGCGGCTATGGCTACACCTTC

J gene: TRBJ1-4
D gene: .
V gene: TRBV19
clone size: .
CDR3 protein: CASSLEQRATNEKLFF
CDR3 DNA: TGTGCCAGTAGTCTGGAACAGAGAGCAACTAATGAAAAACTGTTTTTT

J gene: TRBJ2-2
D gene: TRBD1
V gene: TRBV6-2/TRBV6-3
clone size: .
CDR3 protein: CASSWDSRTGELFF
CDR3 DNA: TGTGCCAGCAGTTGGGACAGCCGCACCGGGGAGCTGTTTTTT

J gene: TRBJ1-1
D gene: .
V gene: TRBV6-5
clone size: .
CDR3 protein: CATQARGGMNTEAFF
CDR3 DNA: TGTGCCACCCAGGCCAGGGGAGGGATGAACACTGAAGCTTTCTTT

J gene: TRBJ2-7
D gene: .
V gene: TRBV9
clone size: .
CDR3 protein: CASSVAPETYEQYF
CDR3 DNA: TGTGCCAGCAGCGTAGCCCCGGAGACCTACGAGCAGTACTTC

J gene: TRBJ1-5
D gene: .
V gene: TRBV9
clone size: .
CDR3 protein: CASSVGATGRQPQHF
CDR3 DNA: TGTGCCAGCAGCGTCGGAGCCACAGGGCGTCAGCCCCAGCATTTT

J gene: TRBJ1-1
D gene: .
V gene: TRBV12-3/TRBV12-4
clone size: .
CDR3 protein: CASSFGRTEAFF
CDR3 DNA: TGTGCCAGCAGTTTCGGGAGAACTGAAGCTTTCTTT

J gene: TRBJ1-2
D gene: TRBD1
V gene: TRBV10-1
clone size: few
CDR3 protein: CASSESDRDYGYTF
CDR3 DNA: TGCGCCAGCAGTGAGTCGGACAGGGACTATGGCTACACCTTC

J gene: TRBJ1-2
D gene: TRBD1
V gene: TRBV20-1
clone size: .
CDR3 protein: CSASAGGHGYTF
CDR3 DNA: TGCAGTGCTAGTGCAGGGGGCCATGGCTACACCTTC

J gene: TRBJ2-3
D gene: .
V gene: TRBV6-5
clone size: .
CDR3 protein: CASSYSLRGRTDTQYF
CDR3 DNA: TGTGCCAGCAGTTACTCGTTGCGGGGGCGCACAGATACGCAGTATTTT

J gene: TRBJ2-7
D gene: .
V gene: TRBV19
clone size: .
CDR3 protein: CASSMGGEAYEQYF
CDR3 DNA: TGTGCCAGTAGTATGGGCGGGGAGGCCTACGAGCAGTACTTC

J gene: TRBJ2-2
D gene: .
V gene: TRBV2
clone size: few
CDR3 protein: CASATEDTGELFF
CDR3 DNA: TGTGCCAGCGCGACTGAGGACACCGGGGAGCTGTTTTTT

J gene: TRBJ1-1
D gene: .
V gene: TRBV12-3/TRBV12-4
clone size: .
CDR3 protein: CASSRSGNTEAFF
CDR3 DNA: TGTGCCAGCAGTAGATCAGGTAACACTGAAGCTTTCTTT

J gene: TRBJ1-2
D gene: TRBD1
V gene: TRBV7-9
clone size: .
CDR3 protein: CASRSPTRGRNVYTF
CDR3 DNA: TGTGCCAGCAGATCGCCTACCAGGGGGCGCAACGTCTACACCTTC

J gene: TRBJ1-6
D gene: TRBD1
V gene: TRBV19
clone size: .
CDR3 protein: CASSPGGGSPLHF
CDR3 DNA: TGTGCCAGTAGTCCAGGGGGAGGATCACCCCTCCACTTT

J gene: TRBJ2-7
D gene: TRBD1
V gene: TRBV19
clone size: .
CDR3 protein: CASNRGQASYEQYF
CDR3 DNA: TGTGCCAGCAATCGGGGACAGGCCTCCTACGAGCAGTACTTC

J gene: TRBJ1-1
D gene: TRBD1
V gene: TRBV4-3
clone size: once
CDR3 protein: CASSQDRGTFTEAFF
CDR3 DNA: TGCGCCAGCAGCCAAGACAGGGGGACCTTCACTGAAGCTTTCTTT

J gene: TRBJ1-5
D gene: .
V gene: TRBV6-5
clone size: .
CDR3 protein: CASSPPGQQPQHF
CDR3 DNA: TGTGCCAGCAGTCCGCCCGGACAGCAGCCCCAGCATTTT

J gene: TRBJ1-1
D gene: .
V gene: TRBV6-2/TRBV6-3
clone size: .
CDR3 protein: CASSYSGGQSSPTFF
CDR3 DNA: TGTGCCAGCAGTTACTCAGGAGGGCAGAGTTCCCCAACTTTCTTT

J gene: TRBJ2-3
D gene: .
V gene: TRBV6-5
clone size: .
CDR3 protein: CASNGITSTDTQYF
CDR3 DNA: TGTGCCAGCAACGGGATCACTAGCACAGATACGCAGTATTTT

J gene: TRBJ1-2
D gene: .
V gene: TRBV3-1/TRBV3-2
clone size: .
CDR3 protein: CASSLTDYGYTF
CDR3 DNA: TGTGCCAGCAGTCTGACAGACTATGGCTACACCTTC

J gene: TRBJ1-5
D gene: .
V gene: TRBV7-9
clone size: .
CDR3 protein: CASSSGGGSGYHQPQHF
CDR3 DNA: TGTGCCAGCTCCTCCGGTGGGGGCAGCGGTTATCATCAGCCCCAGCATTTT

J gene: TRBJ2-2
D gene: .
V gene: TRBV5-1
clone size: .
CDR3 protein: CASSLRGGDTGELFF
CDR3 DNA: TGCGCCAGCAGCTTGAGGGGGGGCGACACCGGGGAGCTGTTTTTT

J gene: TRBJ2-2
D gene: TRBD1
V gene: TRBV5-1
clone size: .
CDR3 protein: CASSRGQGNTGELFF
CDR3 DNA: TGCGCCAGCAGCCGGGGACAGGGGAACACCGGGGAGCTGTTTTTT

J gene: TRBJ1-2
D gene: .
V gene: TRBV11-2
clone size: .
CDR3 protein: CASSLPSSSFYGYTF
CDR3 DNA: TGTGCCAGCAGCTTACCCTCTAGTTCTTTCTATGGCTACACCTTC

J gene: TRBJ2-3
D gene: TRBD2
V gene: TRBV7-9
clone size: .
CDR3 protein: CASSTLGGGGTDTQYF
CDR3 DNA: TGTGCCAGCAGCACGCTGGGCGGGGGGGGCACAGATACGCAGTATTTT

J gene: TRBJ1-1
D gene: .
V gene: TRBV3-1/TRBV3-2
clone size: .
CDR3 protein: CASSQAINGGEAFF
CDR3 DNA: TGTGCCAGCAGCCAAGCTATTAACGGGGGTGAAGCTTTCTTT

J gene: TRBJ2-1
D gene: TRBD2
V gene: TRBV11-2
clone size: once
CDR3 protein: CASSLGRAGEPVLNEQFF
CDR3 DNA: TGTGCCAGCAGCTTAGGGAGAGCGGGGGAACCCGTTTTGAATGAGCAGTTCTTC

J gene: TRBJ1-5
D gene: .
V gene: TRBV5-6
clone size: few
CDR3 protein: CASSLERGQPQHF
CDR3 DNA: TGTGCCAGCAGCTTGGAACGGGGTCAGCCCCAGCATTTT

J gene: TRBJ1-4
D gene: TRBD1
V gene: TRBV19
clone size: .
CDR3 protein: CASSIRTGGNEKLFF
CDR3 DNA: TGTGCCAGTAGTATTCGGACAGGGGGTAATGAAAAACTGTTTTTT

J gene: TRBJ2-5
D gene: .
V gene: TRBV5-1
clone size: .
CDR3 protein: CASSFQGREAQYF
CDR3 DNA: TGCGCCAGCAGCTTTCAGGGGAGGGAGGCCCAGTACTTC

J gene: TRBJ2-7
D gene: TRBD2
V gene: TRBV5-4
clone size: .
CDR3 protein: CASSLGTSTYEQYF
CDR3 DNA: TGTGCCAGCAGCCTCGGGACTAGCACCTACGAGCAGTACTTC

J gene: TRBJ2-5
D gene: TRBD2
V gene: TRBV7-2
clone size: .
CDR3 protein: CASSVDGGARVAQYF
CDR3 DNA: TGTGCCAGCAGCGTGGACGGGGGGGCCAGAGTGGCCCAGTACTTC